One sample yielded the 27 T cell receptor beta chains listed below, sequenced in a study of blood T cell repertoires in COVID-19. Generated by immunoSEQ multiplex PCR, the TCRdb table keeps only in-frame clones and is missing some. Of some 21,000 clones listed, about nine tenths are singletons. Material: peripheral blood. The receptors were gathered from a woman older than 75 with active or convalescent COVID-19.

V gene TRBV7-9 combines with J gene TRBJ1-4; 9 positions agree with TRBD1. This CDR3 comprises 14 residues. Germline lookup yields CDR1 SEHNR and CDR2 FQNEAQ (reference sequence). Trimming removed 4 bases from V and 13 bases from J; junction bases left unmatched: 10. In nucleotides, the CDR3 is TGTGCCAGCAGCTCCACAGGGGGCTGGGGTGGACTGTTTTTT. Protein: CASSSTGGWGGLFF.

CDR3 nucleotide sequence: TGTGCCAGCAGCTCAAGGACTAGCGGGATTCACAATGAGCAGTTCTTC. Amino acids: CASSSRTSGIHNEQFF. The chain carries TRBV9 and TRBJ2-1, with TRBD2 identical over 12 bases. This CDR3 has 16 amino acids. In germline, CDR1 is SGDLS, CDR2 YYNGEE. V trimming: 4 bases; J trimming: 5 bases; junction bases outside the gene matches: 7.

The chain links TRBV7-9 to TRBJ1-2; D perhaps matches TRBD1 (6 bases). The CDR3 has 12 amino acids. Germline V CDR1 and CDR2: SEHNR, FQNEAQ (reference sequence). The V gene lost 9 bases and the J gene lost 4 bases, with 12 bases spanning the gap. The CDR3 DNA sequence: TGTGCCAGTACAGGGACCCCCTATGGCTACACCTTC. It specifies CASTGTPYGYTF.

The chain has TRBV19 and TRBJ1-1, with unresolved D. V shed 1 base and J shed 0 bases, with 9 bases lying between them. CDR1 and CDR2 (germline): LNHDA, SQIVND (reference sequence). The length of the CDR3 is 15 residues. CDR3 coding DNA: TGTGCCAGTAGTATAGGGAGCAGTCTGAACACTGAAGCTTTCTTT. Its translation: CASSIGSSLNTEAFF.

The chain is built from TRBV11-2 and TRBJ2-7; 8 nucleotides line up with TRBD2. The CDR3 consists of 16 residues. Germline lookup yields CDR1 SGHAT and CDR2 FQNNGV. The J segment lost 0 bases and the V segment lost 1 base, leaving 5 bases of the junction unmatched. Here the CDR3 DNA reads TGTGCCAGCAGCTTAGGAGCGGGAGCAAACTCCTACGAGCAGTACTTC. Protein sequence: CASSLGAGANSYEQYF.

J is TRBJ1-1 and V is TRBV11-2; D remains unclear. The CDR3 totals 17 residues. V lost 3 bases and J 1 base, leaving 18 bases between the germline ends. Germline CDR1 is SGHAT and CDR2 is FQNNGV. The chain's CDR3 is CASSFTRGVGRNTEAFF. In nucleotides, the CDR3 is TGTGCCAGCAGCTTCACTCGCGGAGTCGGGAGGAACACTGAAGCTTTCTTT.

The chain couples TRBV30 to TRBJ2-7, with D perhaps TRBD2 (6 bases). V dropped 4 bases and J dropped 0 bases, with 13 bases sitting between them. The germline CDR1 and CDR2 sequences are GTSNPN and SVGIG (reference sequence). The CDR3 totals 14 residues. The CDR3 coding sequence is TGTGCCTGGATAGGGGACTCAAGCTCCTACGAGCAGTACTTC. Its protein is CAWIGDSSSYEQYF.

CDR3 in DNA: TGTGCCAGTAGCGAGGACAGCTGGACTAGCGGGAGGTTGGAGACCCAGTACTTC. Translating gives CASSEDSWTSGRLETQYF. This chain links TRBV19 with TRBJ2-5; TRBD2 agrees at 14 bases. The V gene end was trimmed by 6 bases and the J gene end by 5 bases; junction bases not matched to a gene: 14. The CDR3 spans 18 residues. The germline CDR1 and CDR2 sequences are LNHDA and SQIVND (reference sequence).

The chain employs TRBV2 and TRBJ2-1; D might be TRBD1 or TRBD2, each matching 7 bases. Trimming shortened V by 10 bases and J by 3 bases, and 16 bases separated the two germline ends. Germline lookup yields CDR1 SNHLY and CDR2 FYNNEI. The length of the CDR3 is 14 residues. The chain's CDR3 is CATREGQSYNEQFF. In nucleotides, the CDR3 is TGTGCCACCAGGGAGGGACAGAGCTACAATGAGCAGTTCTTC.

Here the CDR3 DNA reads TGCGCCAGCAGTAAAGGGGGGGACACTGAAGCTTTCTTT. Encoded protein: CASSKGGDTEAFF. V usage is TRBV4-3 and J usage is TRBJ1-1; D perhaps matches TRBD1 (6 bases). Germline V CDR1 and CDR2: LGHNA, YSLEER. V was trimmed by 6 bases and J by 3 bases, leaving 11 bases between them. CDR3 length: 13 residues.

The chain carries TRBV19 and TRBJ2-7; D is unclear. Looked up from germline, CDR1 is LNHDA and CDR2 is SQIVND (reference sequence). This CDR3 contains 13 residues. V was clipped by 0 bases and J by 8 bases, with 11 bases between them. The CDR3 DNA reads TGTGCCAGTAGTATAGATATTAACAGAAAGCAGTACTTC. Translated: CASSIDINRKQYF.

This clone has only one observation. The gene calls are TRBV3-1 (or the pseudogene TRBV3-2) and TRBJ2-1, with unresolved D. Germline V gives CDR1 LGHDT, CDR2 YNNKEL (reference sequence). V lost 3 bases, J lost 5 bases, and 11 bases lay in between. The CDR3 sequence is 14 residues long. CDR3 in DNA: TGTGCCAGCAGCCAGATCTACGGTCACAATGAGCAGTTCTTC. This sequence encodes CASSQIYGHNEQFF.

The chain uses TRBV7-6 and TRBJ2-3, with D perhaps matching TRBD1 (7 bases). The CDR3 loop spans 12 amino acids. Per the germline V gene, CDR1 is SGHVS and CDR2 is FNYEAQ. V gave up 5 bases and J gave up 5 bases, with 8 bases separating them. CDR3 amino acids: CASSQGGDTQYF. CDR3 nucleotides: TGTGCCAGCAGCCAGGGGGGAGATACGCAGTATTTT.

This chain uses TRBV11-3 with TRBJ2-3, with a weak D call TRBD2 (5 bases). The germline CDR1 and CDR2 sequences are SGHNT and YENEEA. This CDR3 has 17 amino acids. V lost 0 bases and J 2 bases, leaving 15 bases between the germline ends. DNA of the CDR3: TGTGCCAGCAGCTTAGATACTTGGAGGCCTTCCACAGATACGCAGTATTTT. This translates into CASSLDTWRPSTDTQYF. The full variable domain, rest sourced from reference TRBV11-3 and TRBJ2-3, is EAGVVQSPRYKIIEKKQPVAFWCNPISGHNTLYWYLQNLGQGPELLIRYENEEAVDDSQLPKDRFSAERLKGVDSTLKIQPAELGDSAVYLCASSLDTWRPSTDTQYFGPGTRLTVL.

This clone was counted a single time. The chain recombines TRBV11-3 with TRBJ1-2; possibly TRBD1 for D (5 bases). V gave up 5 bases and J gave up 4 bases, with 17 bases separating them. The length of the CDR3 is 15 residues. Germline V lookup: CDR1 SGHNT, CDR2 YENEEA. The chain's CDR3 is CASSQSPGEPYGYTF. CDR3 DNA sequence: TGTGCCAGCAGCCAGTCCCCGGGGGAACCCTATGGCTACACCTTC. Looking up the rest from reference TRBV11-3 and TRBJ1-2 gives the full variable domain: EAGVVQSPRYKIIEKKQPVAFWCNPISGHNTLYWYLQNLGQGPELLIRYENEEAVDDSQLPKDRFSAERLKGVDSTLKIQPAELGDSAVYLCASSQSPGEPYGYTFGSGTRLTVV.

This chain connects TRBV6-6 to TRBJ1-5; 7 nucleotides agree with TRBD1. Germline V gene lookup returns CDR1 MNHNY and CDR2 SVGAGI (reference sequence). V was clipped by 7 bases and J by 4 bases; unmatched bases: 7. The CDR3 totals 14 residues. CDR3 sequence (DNA): TGTGCCAGCATCCCAGGGGGATCAAATCAGCCCCAGCATTTT. Translated, it gives CASIPGGSNQPQHF.

The chain recombines TRBV27 with TRBJ1-5; weak D call: TRBD1 (5 bases). This CDR3 has 14 amino acids. Germline V CDR1 and CDR2: MNHEY, SMNVEV (reference sequence). The ends were cut back, 5 bases at V and 4 bases at J, with 12 bases in the middle. DNA of the CDR3: TGTGCCAGCAGTGCCCGCAGGGTTAATCAGCCCCAGCATTTT. Its translation is CASSARRVNQPQHF.

The V call is TRBV27, the J call TRBJ2-2; 7 bases are a match to TRBD2. The CDR3 has 15 residues. Trimming cost V 2 bases and J 4 bases; bases outside gene matches: 4. Germline V gene data show CDR1 as MNHEY and CDR2 as SMNVEV (reference sequence). The CDR3 sequence: CASSLIVAGTGELFF. CDR3 coding DNA: TGTGCCAGCAGTTTAATAGTAGCGGGCACCGGGGAGCTGTTTTTT.

V usage is TRBV29-1 and J usage is TRBJ2-2; no reliable D call. The CDR3 consists of 12 residues. CDR1 is SQVTM, CDR2 ANQGSEA, per germline. Trimming cost V 4 bases and J 4 bases, with 7 bases left between them. CDR3 nucleotide sequence: TGCAGCGTTGTCGGTGGCACCGGGGAGCTGTTTTTT. Its protein is CSVVGGTGELFF.

V and J are TRBV6-2 or TRBV6-3 and TRBJ1-5; no reliable D call. The CDR3 has 16 residues. V gave up 0 bases and J gave up 1 base, with 10 bases separating them. The germline gives CDR1 MNHEY, CDR2 SVGEGT. The CDR3 loop is CASSYSPVSSNQPQHF. CDR3 DNA sequence: TGTGCCAGCAGTTACTCGCCAGTCTCAAGCAATCAGCCCCAGCATTTT.

The J gene is TRBJ2-5, the V gene TRBV6-4; D is possibly TRBD2 (6 bases). Germline CDR1 and CDR2: MRHNA and SNTAGT. The CDR3 sequence is 14 residues long. V lost 6 bases and J 2 bases, leaving 13 bases between the germline ends. The CDR3: CASSVLARQETQYF. CDR3 bases: TGTGCCAGCAGCGTACTAGCTAGGCAAGAGACCCAGTACTTC.

This clone was detected only once. This rearrangement joins TRBV7-2 to TRBJ1-4; no reliable D call. The CDR3 extends over 12 amino acids. Germline V gene data show CDR1 as SGHTA and CDR2 as FQGNSA. The V and J ends lost 6 bases and 7 bases respectively, with 9 bases between them. This CDR3 is CASSLEGEKLFF. The CDR3 DNA sequence: TGTGCCAGCAGTCTAGAGGGTGAAAAACTGTTTTTT.

This chain uses TRBV5-1 with TRBJ1-3; D may be TRBD1 (5 bases). The germline CDR1 and CDR2 sequences are SGHRS and YFSETQ. This CDR3 has 16 residues. Trimming removed 7 bases at V and 8 bases at J, with 25 bases between. CDR3 sequence: CASQAGHRGSQDTIYF. The DNA of the CDR3 is TGCGCCAGCCAGGCCGGCCATAGGGGCTCACAGGACACCATATATTTT.

The chain joins TRBV4-2 to TRBJ1-2; possible D gene TRBD1, 5 bases. The CDR3 runs 17 residues. The germline V gene has CDR1 LGHNA and CDR2 YNFKEQ. The V and J ends lost 1 base and 0 bases respectively, with 15 bases between them. CDR3 residues: CASSQVQQVRTNYGYTF. In DNA form, the CDR3 reads TGTGCCAGCAGCCAAGTTCAACAGGTCAGAACTAACTATGGCTACACCTTC.

This rearrangement joins TRBV29-1 to TRBJ2-3, with TRBD2 identical over 14 bases. This CDR3 is 20 amino acids long. Per the germline V gene, CDR1 is SQVTM and CDR2 is ANQGSEA. V lost 0 bases and J lost 3; bases outside the gene matches: 14. CDR3 DNA: TGCAGCGTTGAAGACCTCCTGACTAGCGGGAGGGCCTGGGCGACAGATACGCAGTATTTT. It encodes CSVEDLLTSGRAWATDTQYF.

The rearrangement links TRBV29-1 to TRBJ2-2; D is undetermined. V was shortened by 4 bases and J by 0 bases, with 3 bases between the two germline ends. Germline lookup yields CDR1 SQVTM and CDR2 ANQGSEA. The CDR3 contains 12 residues. CDR3 sequence (DNA): TGCAGCGTTGTAGCGAACACCGGGGAGCTGTTTTTT. This translates into CSVVANTGELFF.

This clone was recorded only once. V usage is TRBV2 and J usage is TRBJ1-6; TRBD1 aligns across 8 bases. Germline assignment: CDR1 SNHLY and CDR2 FYNNEI. The CDR3 length is 15 residues. Trimming took 4 bases from V and 7 from J; bases not matched to a gene: 6. The CDR3 loop reads CASSAQTGDNSPLHF. The DNA for the CDR3 is TGTGCCAGCAGTGCCCAGACAGGGGACAATTCACCCCTCCACTTT. The whole variable domain, filled in from reference TRBV2 and TRBJ1-6, reads EPEVTQTPSHQVTQMGQEVILRCVPISNHLYFYWYRQILGQKVEFLVSFYNNEISEKSEIFDDQFSVERPDGSNFTLKIRSTKLEDSAMYFCASSAQTGDNSPLHFGNGTRLTVT.